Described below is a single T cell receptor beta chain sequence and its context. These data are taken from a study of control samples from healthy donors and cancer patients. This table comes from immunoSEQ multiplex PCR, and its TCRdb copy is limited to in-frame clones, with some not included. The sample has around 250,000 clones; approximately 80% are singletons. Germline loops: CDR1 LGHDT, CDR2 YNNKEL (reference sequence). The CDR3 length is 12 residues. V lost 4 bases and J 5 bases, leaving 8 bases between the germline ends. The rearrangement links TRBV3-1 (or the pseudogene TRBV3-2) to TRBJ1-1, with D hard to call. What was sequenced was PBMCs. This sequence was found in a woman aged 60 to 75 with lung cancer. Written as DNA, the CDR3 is TGTGCCAGCAGCCGCGCAGGAACTGAAGCTTTCTTT. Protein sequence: CASSRAGTEAFF.